This TCR beta chain was retrieved from a study of cytomegalovirus exposure and HLA in healthy donors. Study overall: Earlier, approximately 180 million T cells were analyzed, and fewer than 120 million unique TCR beta sequences were found among them.

This clone was counted between two and nine times. Its matching antigen is unknown. The CDR3 is made up of 15 amino acids. The junction had 8 bases not matched to a gene; V was cut back by 5 bases and J by 8 bases. Germline assignment: CDR1 LNHDA and CDR2 SQIVND (reference sequence). In the PCR, 60 Vbeta and 13 Jbeta primers were used. Repertoires were generated with immunoSEQ multiplex PCR, while TCRdb's copy carries only in-frame clones and drops some. The table includes 200,000 to 300,000 clones, 82% detected once. Regarding the study as a whole: Overall, about 160 TCR beta chains were annotated as cytomegalovirus-associated. Across all donors, roughly uniform sequencing depth was an assumption of the presence/absence analyses. High sensitivity and specificity were reportedly achieved when the classifier diagnosed cytomegalovirus status.

Material for sequencing was PBMCs. V usage is TRBV19 and J usage is TRBJ2-1; 11 bases agree with TRBD2. The clonotype comes from a woman between 40 and 50 years old in good health and CMV-seropositive. CDR3 in amino acids: CASSERLAGSHEQFF. CDR3 DNA sequence: TGTGCCAGTAGTGAGCGACTAGCGGGATCACATGAGCAGTTCTTC.